This TCR beta chain was obtained from a study of high-grade serous ovarian cancer treatment subgroups. Clones were sequenced by immunoSEQ multiplex PCR, and TCRdb holds only the in-frame ones, with some missing. Of a few thousand clones listed, around 78% are singletons. Tumor tissue was taken before any definitive surgery or chemotherapy was given. V was cut by 3 bases and J by 8 bases, with 17 bases left in between. This CDR3 comprises 16 residues. CDR1 MDHEN and CDR2 SYDVKM come from the germline V gene. This clone was counted a few times. The antigen is unknown. Findings of the study overall: Only CDR3 was analyzed; CDR1 and CDR2 were not.

The specimen was tumor tissue. The rearrangement uses TRBV28 and TRBJ1-6, with TRBD1 as a possible D gene (6 bases). The source is a human donor with high-grade serous ovarian cancer. The chain's CDR3 is CASSFSTQGRYSPLHF. The DNA of the CDR3 is TGTGCCAGCAGTTTCTCCACACAGGGTCGGTATTCACCCCTCCACTTT. Complete variable domain (other parts from reference TRBV28 and TRBJ1-6): DVKVTQSSRYLVKRTGEKVFLECVQDMDHENMFWYRQDPGLGLRLIYFSYDVKMKEKGDIPEGYSVSREKKERFSLILESASTNQTSMYLCASSFSTQGRYSPLHFGNGTRLTVT.